The sequence of this TCR beta chain was determined in a study of blood T cell repertoires in COVID-19. For the study at large: Sites in the United States, Italy and Spain provided acute and convalescent COVID-19 samples. T cells, B-cell-depleted T cells, or PBMCs provided the cDNA or gDNA that served as material.

Per the authors' pipeline: Amplification with reference gene primers provided the estimates of nucleated cell counts. Assay: immunoSEQ multiplex PCR; the TCRdb copy retains only in-frame clones and omits some. The V and J calls and clone size come from that table; D and trimming were worked out from the DNA. This sample has about 46,000 clones, with about 90% found just once. Trimming cost V 4 bases and J 4 bases; bases outside gene matches: 4. The CDR3 extends over 14 amino acids. Sequences were obtained from peripheral blood. This receptor was taken from a human donor in a cohort sampled during active COVID-19. V and J are TRBV5-3 and TRBJ2-2; 7 nucleotides align to TRBD2. TRBV5-3 is noted as an ORF with a role that remains uncertain. The CDR3 sequence: CARSTTSPTGELFF. The DNA of the CDR3 is TGTGCCAGAAGCACGACTAGCCCCACCGGGGAGCTGTTTTTT.